The clone carrying this T cell receptor (beta chain) was observed once. What it recognizes is unknown. The sample is drawn from a study of T cell responses to AZD1222 COVID-19 vaccine. TCRdb's copy holds only in-frame clones and misses some; the assay was immunoSEQ multiplex PCR. The sample has 120,000 to 150,000 clones, 85% to 95% seen once. Study results and limitations: Clonal diversity was possibly underestimated; the donors were predominantly white British and more often female. Among those given AZD1222, only five or six were seropositive at baseline.

This clonotype was obtained from an adult in good health. This specimen was peripheral blood, taken on day 0 of MenACWY control vaccination.

CDR3 residues: CASSWDSRYGYTF. In nucleotides, the CDR3 is TGTGCCAGCAGTTGGGACAGTAGATATGGCTACACCTTC. The V gene is TRBV25-1, the J gene TRBJ1-2; TRBD1 aligns across 7 bases. V dropped 5 bases and J dropped 5; count of bases not matched to a gene: 5. The length of the CDR3 is 13 residues. Germline assignment: CDR1 MGHDK and CDR2 SYGVNS.